These T cell receptor beta chains were read from a single sample in a study of shared T cell receptors in the human thymus. Repertoires were generated with immunoSEQ multiplex PCR, while TCRdb's copy carries only in-frame clones and drops some. This sample has more than 550,000 clones; around 87% occur once, and the top ten carry roughly 0.0087%. A further study also used this sample, focusing on human thymus T cells.

The specimen sequenced was thymocytes. These receptors all come from a boy under two years old with a congenital heart defect. Each CDR3 is given with its conserved first and last residue. D genes are given only for firm matches. A clone size is listed for some rows: how often the clone was seen (once, few, many), or a class if it is expanded.

j_call clone_size d_call cdr3_length v_call cdr3_nt cdr3_aa
TRBJ2-7 . . 14 TRBV7-2 TGTGCCAGCAGCCCCCACCAGGGAATCTACGAGCAGTACTTC CASSPHQGIYEQYF
TRBJ1-1 . . 14 TRBV6-6 TGTGCCAGCAGTTACCCCCCCTTTAACACTGAAGCTTTCTTT CASSYPPFNTEAFF
TRBJ1-1 . TRBD1 14 TRBV6-5 TGTGCCAGCAGCCGGGGACAGTCCCGCGGAGAAGCTTTCTTT CASSRGQSRGEAFF
TRBJ2-3 . . 17 TRBV14 TGTGCCAGCAGCCAAGAGTTCCAGGTCCTAAGCACAGATACGCAGTATTTT CASSQEFQVLSTDTQYF
TRBJ2-1 . . 11 TRBV19 TGTGCCAGTTATGCGGGTCCGGAGCAGTTCTTC CASYAGPEQFF
TRBJ2-7 . TRBD2 15 TRBV7-9 TGTGCCAGCAGCTTCGTCGCGGGAGAGTCCTACGAGCAGTACTTC CASSFVAGESYEQYF
TRBJ1-5 . . 14 TRBV9 TGTGCCAGCAGCGTAGGGAAAGGGGTTCAGCCCCAGCATTTT CASSVGKGVQPQHF
TRBJ2-3 . . 15 TRBV14 TGTGCCAGCAGCCCCTACTTTACTAGCACAGATACGCAGTATTTT CASSPYFTSTDTQYF
TRBJ1-3 few . 15 TRBV5-6 TGTGCCAGCAGCTTGGGTACGGGGATTGGAAACACCATATATTTT CASSLGTGIGNTIYF
TRBJ1-2 . TRBD1 14 TRBV6-6 TGTGCCAGCGAACTCGATAGGACAGGGGAAGGCTACACCTTC CASELDRTGEGYTF
TRBJ2-3 . . 14 TRBV27 TGTGCCAGCAGTTACCGACTATGCACAGATACGCAGTATTTT CASSYRLCTDTQYF
TRBJ2-7 . . 15 TRBV13 TGTGCCAGCAGCTGGGGGACTTCTAGCTCCTACGAGCAGTACTTC CASSWGTSSSYEQYF
TRBJ1-5 once . 17 TRBV19 TGTGCCAGTAGTATACCCATTCCGGACAGAAGAAATCAGCCCCAGCATTTT CASSIPIPDRRNQPQHF
TRBJ2-3 . . 16 TRBV5-4 TGTGCCAGCAGCTTGGCCCACGGGAGAGGGTCAGATACGCAGTATTTT CASSLAHGRGSDTQYF
TRBJ2-5 . TRBD2 16 TRBV5-1 TGCGCCAGCAGCTTGGGGTCTAGCGGGTACCAAGAGACCCAGTACTTC CASSLGSSGYQETQYF
TRBJ2-1 . TRBD2 15 TRBV5-6 TGTGCCAGCAGCCCAGGACTAGGGATCGGCAATGAGCAGTTCTTC CASSPGLGIGNEQFF
TRBJ1-1 . . 11 TRBV20-1 TGCAGTGCTTCAAAGAACACTGAAGCTTTCTTT CSASKNTEAFF
TRBJ1-4 . TRBD1 15 TRBV28 TGTGCCAGCAGCGAAGAACAGGGGGCAGATGAAAAACTGTTTTTT CASSEEQGADEKLFF
TRBJ2-5 once . 11 TRBV11-2 TGTGCCAGCAGCCAGCAAGAGACCCAGTACTTC CASSQQETQYF
TRBJ2-3 . TRBD2 18 TRBV30 TGTGCCTGGAGTGTGGGGAGCTCTAGCGGGGCCCACACAGATACGCAGTATTTT CAWSVGSSSGAHTDTQYF
TRBJ1-5 once . 15 TRBV19 TGTGCCAGTAGTATTATAATTAATAGCAATCAGCCCCAGCATTTT CASSIIINSNQPQHF
TRBJ1-1 . . 17 TRBV10-1 TGCGCCAGCAGTGAGTCTTGGGCAGGGTCAGTAAACACTGAAGCTTTCTTT CASSESWAGSVNTEAFF